In its sample, the clone carrying this TCR beta chain was seen many times. Its antigen is not known. This sample was included in a study of identical twins. Template switching created a universal primer site, and the cDNA included unique molecular identifiers. One entry per CDR3 protein results from TCRdb running MiXCR on the 5' RACE reads. The sample has 450,000 or so distinct CDR3 sequences, 20% to 25% seen once; the top ten hold just under 3%. The trim removed 2 bases at V and 5 bases at J, leaving 2 bases unmatched. Germline V CDR1 and CDR2: LNHNV, YYDKDF (reference sequence). The CDR3 has 13 amino acids. Study-wide results and caveats: Fewer insertions were carried by abundant cord blood beta clonotypes, but none was seen in memory repertoires. Analyses of zero insertions could be partly confounded by invariant MAIT and iNKT cells.

The sample was also reused in another study, on T cells expressing NK-cell markers. That report notes: Dominant NKG2C+ clonotypes were found to form roughly 1.0-7.0% of CD8+ T cells in six donors.

This receptor was obtained from a woman aged 18-30 years in good health. The genes are TRBV15 and TRBJ2-5, with 7 bases identical to TRBD2. What was sequenced was CD4+ T cells sorted from blood. The chain's CDR3 is CATSRQGGETQYF. In DNA, the CDR3 is TGTGCCACCAGCAGACAGGGAGGGGAGACCCAGTACTTC.